The 9 T cell receptor beta chains below come from one sample, sequenced in a study of blood T cells in healthy people across ages. A second PCR, run for roughly 7 to 12 cycles, used a sample-barcoded 5' primer plus a J-beta primer mix. One entry per CDR3 protein, called by TCRdb with MiXCR from the 5' RACE reads. The repertoire holds about 1.4 million distinct CDR3 sequences, approximately 59% seen once, with roughly 6.3% in the top ten. The sample taken for sequencing was blood. The receptors were gathered from a man younger than 35 in good health.

The genes are TRBV6-2 or TRBV6-3 and TRBJ2-1; the D is unclear. Looked up from germline, CDR1 is MNHEY and CDR2 is SVGEGT. This CDR3 is 16 amino acids long. The V gene lost 5 bases and the J gene lost 4 bases, with 18 bases spanning the gap. CDR3 sequence: CASSPDGAFLYNEQFF. The CDR3 DNA reads as TGTGCCAGCAGTCCTGACGGAGCTTTCCTTTACAATGAGCAGTTCTTC.

The chain uses TRBV27 and TRBJ2-1, with TRBD2 matching over 10 bases. J gave up 7 bases and V 9 bases, and 9 bases lay outside the gene matches. CDR3 length equals 14 residues. Germline loops: CDR1 MNHEY, CDR2 SMNVEV (reference sequence). Here the CDR3 DNA reads TGTGCCAGTTACAAGCGGGGGGGCGGTAATGAGCAGTTCTTC. This sequence encodes CASYKRGGGNEQFF.

In this sample, this clonotype turned up a few times. The CDR3 bases are TGCAGCGTTGAAGACCCTGACAGGGCTGAGACCCAGTACTTC. Its protein product is CSVEDPDRAETQYF. The J gene is TRBJ2-5, the V gene TRBV29-1; 7 bases map to TRBD1. The germline CDR1 and CDR2 sequences are SQVTM and ANQGSEA. With V trimmed by 0 bases and J by 5 bases, 6 bases remained unmatched. The CDR3 has 14 amino acids.

This chain joins TRBV7-9 and TRBJ1-4; no clear D gene. The ends were cut back, 3 bases at V and 0 bases at J, with 8 bases in the middle. The CDR3 spans 15 residues. Germline V gene sequence: CDR1 SEHNR, CDR2 FQNEAQ (reference sequence). The CDR3 coding sequence is TGTGCCAGCAGCTTTCACGGGACAACTAATGAAAAACTGTTTTTT. Its protein is CASSFHGTTNEKLFF.

The rearrangement joins TRBV28 to TRBJ2-6, with D hard to call. V was clipped by 3 bases and J by 11 bases, with 11 bases between them. CDR3 length: 13 amino acids. Germline CDR1 and CDR2: MDHEN and SYDVKM. Here the CDR3 DNA reads TGTGCCAGCAGTTTTCGGGTGTCTCACGTCCTGACTTTC. Translated: CASSFRVSHVLTF.

Concerning this clonotype itself: An end of the junction differs from the germline gene, which may be a read error. The CDR3, as DNA: TGTGTCAGCAGACGACAGGGTCAAGAGACCCAGTACTTC. Its protein is CVSRRQGQETQYF. The J gene is TRBJ2-5, the V gene TRBV12-3 or TRBV12-4; 7 nucleotides match TRBD1. The CDR3 is made up of 13 amino acids.

This clonotype showed up just a few times. This chain links TRBV24-1 with TRBJ2-5; 10 bases are shared with TRBD2. With the DNA end fitting TRBJ2-7 better, the J assignment may be wrong. This CDR3 region has 18 residues. Germline CDR1 reads KGHDR; CDR2 reads SFDVKD. The DNA of the CDR3 is TGTGCCACCAGTGAAATACAACTTAGCGGGAGGAGGATCTACGAGCAGTACTTC. Translating it yields CATSEIQLSGRRIYEQYF.

Concerning this clonotype itself: A much more abundant neighbour one base away suggests this may be a read error. V usage is TRBV11-2 and J usage is TRBJ2-1, with D unclear. The CDR3 is 16 amino acids. CDR1 and CDR2 from the germline V gene are SGHAT and FQNNGV. Deletions cut 1 base from V and 1 base from J, with 11 bases between. CDR3 in DNA: TGTGCCAGCAGCTTAGCTGAGGTGGGGTCCTACAATGAGCAGTTCTTC. It translates to CASSLAEVGSYNEQFF.

The rearrangement joins TRBV7-6 to TRBJ2-7, with 12 bases fitting TRBD2. Losses at the gene ends were 1 base for V and 10 bases for J; bases not matched to a gene: 14. There are 17 residues in the CDR3. Germline V gene sequence: CDR1 SGHVS, CDR2 FNYEAQ. DNA of the CDR3: TGTGCCAGCAGCTTAGGACTGACTAGCGGGAGTGGTGAGGCCCAGTACTTC. Protein: CASSLGLTSGSGEAQYF.